This T cell receptor (beta chain) was retrieved from a study of OX40 agonist ivuxolimab in advanced cancers. Whole-study context: Patients with hepatocellular carcinoma, melanoma, renal cell or head and neck cancer made up the dose-escalation patients. At 65% to 90% male, the cohort had a mean age of 60 years, ranging from roughly 20 to 90. Study-level results: Patients with a partial response at 0.1-3.0 mg/kg had among the lowest clonal expansion. CD8+ T cells averaged more expanded clones than CD4+.

Note on this clone: Its antigen is not identified.

CDR3 size: 14 residues. V was shortened by 1 base and J by 8 bases, with 15 bases between the two germline ends. In germline, CDR1 is SGHDT, CDR2 YYEEEE. Libraries were prepared by immunoSEQ multiplex PCR; TCRdb keeps only in-frame clonotypes and omits some of them. Of tens of thousands of clones listed, about nine tenths are singletons. This receptor was obtained from an adult with an advanced solid tumor such as melanoma, head and neck, liver or kidney cancer. The specimen was CD4+ or CD8+ T cells sorted from blood, collected in a trial of the OX40 agonist ivuxolimab. The chain employs TRBV5-6 and TRBJ1-1; D unresolved. CDR3 DNA sequence: TGTGCCAGCAGCTTGCAAGGTCGTGCAGAAGAAGCTTTCTTT. As protein: CASSLQGRAEEAFF.